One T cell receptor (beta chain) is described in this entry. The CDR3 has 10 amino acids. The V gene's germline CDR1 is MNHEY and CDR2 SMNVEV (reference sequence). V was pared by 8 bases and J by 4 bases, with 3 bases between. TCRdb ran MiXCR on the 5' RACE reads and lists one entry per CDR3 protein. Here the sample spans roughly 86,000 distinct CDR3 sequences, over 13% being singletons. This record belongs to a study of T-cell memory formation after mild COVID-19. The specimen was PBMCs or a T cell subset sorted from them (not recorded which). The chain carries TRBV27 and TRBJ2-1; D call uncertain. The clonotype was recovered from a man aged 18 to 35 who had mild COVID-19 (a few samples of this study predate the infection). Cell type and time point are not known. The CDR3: CASLYNEQFF. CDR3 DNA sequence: TGTGCCAGCCTTTACAATGAGCAGTTCTTC.